This TCR beta chain was documented in a study of blood T cells in healthy people across ages. Study information: Template switching caught about one barcoded beta molecule for each two T cells.

The study recruited healthy Caucasian donors from Russia who were aged roughly 6 to 100. At least 6 micrograms of total RNA were extracted per sample. A second roughly 6 to 12 cycle PCR used barcoded and J-beta primers. TCRdb fed the 5' RACE reads into MiXCR, producing one record per CDR3 protein. The profile shows fewer than 1.5 million distinct CDR3 sequences, 42% of them singletons. The CDR3 loop spans 15 amino acids. V lost 6 bases, J lost 1 base, and 7 bases stayed unmatched. CDR1 is MNHNY and CDR2 is SVGAGI in the germline V gene (reference sequence). This chain joins TRBV6-6 and TRBJ1-1; 8 nucleotides agree with TRBD1. The clonotype originates from a woman aged 18-29 years in good health. The source material was blood. Here the CDR3 reads CASRRPGGANTEAFF. The CDR3 DNA is TGTGCCAGCAGACGGCCAGGGGGCGCGAACACTGAAGCTTTCTTT.